This record covers a single TCR beta chain. Its antigen remains unknown. This sample was taken from a study of graft-versus-host responses after intestinal transplantation. Study in general: Each recipient received a multivisceral, liver-intestinal, or isolated intestinal graft. Each patient got anti-thymocyte globulin induction, then tacrolimus and steroids for roughly 3 years. Findings and limits, study-wide: GvH clones surfaced in recipient marrow, some emerging earlier in ileum or blood. In patients with graft-donor T cell macrochimerism, allograft graft-versus-host to host-versus-graft clonal ratios were high.

The repertoire was sequenced with immunoSEQ multiplex PCR; TCRdb's copy has only in-frame clones and lacks some. In the table there are around 90,000 clones, 85% to 95% of which are singletons. From germline, CDR1 is SGDLS and CDR2 YYNGEE. The CDR3 sequence is 15 residues long. Germline trimming cut 0 bases from V and 4 bases from J; bases unmatched to any gene: 0. The specimen was unstimulated CD8+ T cells sorted from spleen or lymph node cells, collected before transplant. This clonotype was obtained from a human donor who was the organ donor for an intestinal transplant. The chain carries TRBV9 and TRBJ2-2; 10 nucleotides line up with TRBD1. The CDR3 is CASSVGTGGTGELFF. The CDR3 DNA is TGTGCCAGCAGCGTAGGGACAGGGGGCACCGGGGAGCTGTTTTTT.